The source of this T cell receptor beta chain is a study of response to subunit inactivated influenza vaccine. Notes on the study in general: Every seasonal influenza vaccination brings in few new T cells, the authors suggested.

TCRdb re-called the RT-PCR reads through MiXCR, storing one row per CDR3 protein. This table holds more than 700,000 distinct CDR3 sequences, 21% found once. About this clonotype: Antigen: not known.

Germline V gene sequence: CDR1 KGHSH, CDR2 LQKENI. The CDR3 is 15 amino acids. Losses at the gene ends were 1 base for V and 8 bases for J; bases not matched to a gene: 9. The TCR sequence derives from a man aged 45-65 years who received an inactivated influenza vaccine. Sequences were derived from PBMCs from blood, sampled 5 days after vaccination. The chain has TRBV18 and TRBJ2-7; 9 bases agree with TRBD2. DNA of the CDR3: TGTGCCAGCTCACCACTAGCGGGAGCGGCGGTAAAGCAGTACTTC. It encodes CASSPLAGAAVKQYF.